This TCR beta chain emerged from a study of graft-versus-host responses after intestinal transplantation. On the study more broadly: Every one of the recipients received anti-thymocyte globulin induction and afterwards took tacrolimus and steroids for around 3 years.

Regarding the study as a whole: Peak circulating GvH clone levels were associated with early post-transplant HvG declines. GvH clones turned up in recipient marrow; some had shown up first in ileum or blood.

Per germline, CDR1 LNHDA and CDR2 SQIVND (reference sequence). The CDR3 spans 14 residues. J gave up 7 bases and V 5 bases, and 5 bases lay outside the gene matches. A remark on this clone: Its antigen is undetermined.

The data were produced by immunoSEQ multiplex PCR, yet TCRdb's version contains in-frame clones alone and is incomplete. The data show about 48,000 clones, around nine tenths seen once. Sequencing used unstimulated CD4+ T cells sorted from spleen or lymph node cells, obtained before transplant. The V gene is TRBV19, the J gene TRBJ1-5; 10 nucleotides agree with TRBD1. The source is a human donor who was the organ donor for an intestinal transplant. CDR3 coding DNA: TGTGCCAGTAGTCCGGACAGGGGGAGGCAGCCCCAGCATTTT. Protein sequence: CASSPDRGRQPQHF.